A single sample gave rise to the 26 T cell receptor beta chains below, sequenced in a study of shared clonotypes between healthy human individuals. The assay was immunoSEQ multiplex PCR, and TCRdb's table has in-frame clones only and misses some. The table lists 2 million to 2.5 million clones, roughly 92% of them singletons. The sample consisted of naive CD4+ T cells from PBMCs. Subset: CD45RA+ positively selected. The source of these receptors is a man younger than 30 in good health. Some clones in this sample may be carry-over from other donors' samples.

The gene calls are TRBV5-1 and TRBJ1-1; no reliable D call. Trimming left V 0 bases short and J 6 bases short, with 12 bases between. This CDR3 region has 14 residues. The V gene's germline CDR1 is SGHRS and CDR2 YFSETQ. This chain's CDR3 is CASSLAGKAAEAFF. CDR3 DNA: TGCGCCAGCAGCTTGGCCGGTAAGGCTGCTGAAGCTTTCTTT. The full variable domain, its missing parts supplied by reference TRBV5-1 and TRBJ1-1, is KAGVTQTPRYLIKTRGQQVTLSCSPISGHRSVSWYQQTPGQGLQFLFEYFSETQRNKGNFPGRFSGRQFSNSRSEMNVSTLELGDSALYLCASSLAGKAAEAFFGQGTRLTVV.

The rearrangement links TRBV2 to TRBJ2-7; perhaps TRBD1 as D (5 bases). V was shortened by 5 bases and J by 5 bases, with 13 bases between the two germline ends. The germline V gene encodes CDR1 SNHLY and CDR2 FYNNEI. This CDR3 spans 13 amino acids. Here the CDR3 reads CASSTITGNEQYF. DNA of the CDR3: TGTGCCAGCAGTACTATAACAGGTAACGAGCAGTACTTC.

The V gene is TRBV5-4, the J gene TRBJ1-1, with 7 nucleotides matching TRBD1. With V trimmed by 2 bases and J by 3 bases, 10 bases remained unmatched. The CDR3 is made up of 16 amino acids. The germline CDR1 and CDR2 sequences are SGHNT and YYREEE (reference sequence). The CDR3 sequence: CASSLGKGQSYTEAFF. The CDR3 DNA is TGTGCCAGCAGCTTAGGAAAGGGACAGTCTTACACTGAAGCTTTCTTT.

CDR3 amino acids: CASSLAPSRVSTDTQYF. As DNA, the CDR3 is TGTGCCAGCAGCTTGGCCCCCTCCAGGGTCAGCACAGATACGCAGTATTTT. The chain employs TRBV5-4 and TRBJ2-3; a possible D gene is TRBD1 (5 bases). CDR1 and CDR2 from the germline V gene are SGHNT and YYREEE (reference sequence). V was shortened by 0 bases and J by 0 bases, with 14 bases between the two germline ends. The CDR3 length is 17 residues.

Here the CDR3 DNA reads TGTGCCAGCAGTTCCAGGCCCGGGACAGGGAGTTTGACTGAAGCTTTCTTT. Protein sequence: CASSSRPGTGSLTEAFF. The V call is TRBV28, the J call TRBJ1-1; 9 bases are a match to TRBD1. Trimming at V came to 4 bases and at J to 5 bases, leaving 14 bases not matched to a gene. This CDR3 comprises 17 residues. Germline CDR1 is MDHEN and CDR2 is SYDVKM.

This chain connects TRBV23-1 to TRBJ1-1; 7 bases match TRBD1. TRBV23-1 falls under the ORF class, with uncertain function. Unmatched junction bases numbered 20, after V lost 0 bases and J lost 13 bases. This CDR3 comprises 17 residues. CDR3 region: CASSQSNLGGQETRDFF. The CDR3 coding sequence is TGCGCCAGCAGTCAATCCAACCTCGGAGGACAGGAGACCCGGGATTTCTTT.

V gene TRBV2 combines with J gene TRBJ1-2; TRBD1 is a possible D gene (6 bases). Trimming cost V 8 bases and J 2 bases, with 18 bases left between them. CDR3 length: 15 amino acids. Germline CDR1 is SNHLY and CDR2 is FYNNEI. The CDR3: CASSKDGGLNYGYTF. The DNA of the CDR3 is TGTGCCAGCTCAAAAGATGGGGGGCTAAACTATGGCTACACCTTC.

The chain uses TRBV28 and TRBJ2-3; TRBD1 is a possible D gene (6 bases). CDR3 length: 16 amino acids. In germline, CDR1 is MDHEN, CDR2 SYDVKM. V was cut by 8 bases and J by 4 bases, with 22 bases left in between. The CDR3 protein is CASGHFQGISADTQYF. DNA of the CDR3: TGTGCCAGCGGTCACTTTCAGGGGATATCGGCAGATACGCAGTATTTT. Supplemented by reference TRBV28 and TRBJ2-3, the full variable domain reads DVKVTQSSRYLVKRTGEKVFLECVQDMDHENMFWYRQDPGLGLRLIYFSYDVKMKEKGDIPEGYSVSREKKERFSLILESASTNQTSMYLCASGHFQGISADTQYFGPGTRLTVL.

This chain joins TRBV18 and TRBJ2-5, with 10 bases fitting TRBD1. Trimming at V came to 3 bases and at J to 1 base, leaving 5 bases not matched to a gene. The germline V gene encodes CDR1 KGHSH and CDR2 LQKENI. The CDR3 covers 16 residues. The CDR3 region is CASSPGQGWAQETQYF. The CDR3 nucleotides are TGTGCCAGCTCACCGGGACAGGGGTGGGCCCAAGAGACCCAGTACTTC.

Here the CDR3 reads CASSPNRGSDQPQHF. The CDR3 DNA reads as TGTGCCAGCAGCCCCAACAGGGGGTCGGATCAGCCCCAGCATTTT. The rearrangement links TRBV28 to TRBJ1-5; 8 nucleotides align to TRBD1. Germline V lookup: CDR1 MDHEN, CDR2 SYDVKM. CDR3 length: 15 amino acids. The ends lost 6 bases at V and 5 bases at J; junction bases unmatched: 9.

Turning to this clone: Different DNA sequences within this sample yield the same CDR3. The chain employs TRBV18 and TRBJ1-2; 7 nucleotides line up with TRBD1. V lost 2 bases, J lost 5 bases, and 2 bases stayed unmatched. Germline V gene data show CDR1 as KGHSH and CDR2 as LQKENI. This CDR3 region has 13 residues. For the CDR3, the DNA is TGTGCCAGCTCACCAGACAGGGTTTATGGCTACACCTTC. Its protein is CASSPDRVYGYTF.

This sequence joins TRBV7-7 and TRBJ2-5; 9 nucleotides align to TRBD1. Per germline, CDR1 SSHAT and CDR2 FNYEAQ (reference sequence). The CDR3 contains 14 residues. V was clipped by 8 bases and J by 3 bases; unmatched bases: 7. The CDR3 nucleotides are TGTGCCAGCGGTCCCGGGACAGGGAAAGAGACCCAGTACTTC. This translates into CASGPGTGKETQYF.

The chain has TRBV5-1 and TRBJ1-2; maybe TRBD1 (5 bases). The CDR3 has 15 residues. The germline V gene has CDR1 SGHRS and CDR2 YFSETQ. Trimming shortened V by 0 bases and J by 4 bases, and 13 bases separated the two germline ends. The CDR3 nucleotides read TGCGCCAGCAGCTTGGCACGGGGACCGGTCTATGGCTACACCTTC. Amino acids: CASSLARGPVYGYTF.

The V call is TRBV2, the J call TRBJ2-6; D perhaps matches TRBD2 (5 bases). This CDR3 has 16 amino acids. CDR1 and CDR2 from the germline V gene are SNHLY and FYNNEI. V dropped 3 bases and J dropped 2 bases, with 11 bases sitting between them. Here the CDR3 DNA reads TGTGCCAGCAGTGACTTGCGGGTTGCTGGGGCCAACGTCCTGACTTTC. Amino acids: CASSDLRVAGANVLTF.

J is TRBJ2-2 and V is TRBV6-5; D is uncertain. CDR3 length: 14 residues. The germline V gene has CDR1 MNHEY and CDR2 SVGAGI. V lost 6 bases and J lost 8, with 16 bases in between. This CDR3 reads CASRRELLAGELFF. For the CDR3, the DNA is TGTGCCAGCAGAAGGGAACTCCTGGCAGGGGAGCTGTTTTTT.

The chain has TRBV2 and TRBJ2-5, with no clear D. V was clipped by 7 bases and J by 5 bases, with 14 bases between them. Per germline, CDR1 SNHLY and CDR2 FYNNEI. CDR3 size: 13 residues. CDR3 bases: TGTGCCAGCAATTATGTAGCCCGGGAGACCCAGTACTTC. Translated, it gives CASNYVARETQYF.

The chain combines TRBV5-1 with TRBJ1-1, with 10 bases matching TRBD1. V was pared by 3 bases and J by 4 bases, with 6 bases of the junction left unmatched. Germline CDR1 reads SGHRS; CDR2 reads YFSETQ. The CDR3 spans 15 residues. The CDR3 loop reads CASSSPRTGGTEAFF. The CDR3 DNA reads TGCGCCAGCAGCTCCCCTAGGACAGGGGGCACTGAAGCTTTCTTT.

The rearrangement joins TRBV19 to TRBJ2-7; tentative D call: TRBD1 (6 bases). The CDR3 runs to 14 residues. Germline CDR1 and CDR2: LNHDA and SQIVND (reference sequence). V dropped 2 bases and J dropped 2 bases, with 10 bases sitting between them. The CDR3 DNA reads TGTGCCAGTAGTATAAACAGGGACGCCTACGAGCAGTACTTC. Its protein product is CASSINRDAYEQYF.

The genes are TRBV10-3 and TRBJ2-1, with TRBD2 matching over 9 bases. This CDR3 has 14 amino acids. With V trimmed by 6 bases and J by 6 bases, 6 bases remained unmatched. Germline assignment: CDR1 ENHRY and CDR2 SYGVKD. The DNA for the CDR3 is TGTGCCATCAGCGGGACTAGCCGTGGCAATGAGCAGTTCTTC. The encoded protein is CAISGTSRGNEQFF.

This clone was recorded once. The chain has TRBV7-3 and TRBJ2-2; 7 positions match TRBD1. Germline CDR1 is SGHTA and CDR2 is FQGTGA. V lost 6 bases to trimming and J lost 0 bases; unmatched junction nucleotides: 7. The CDR3 spans 16 residues. CDR3 nucleotides: TGTGCCAGCAGATCAGGGGGATCCACGAACACCGGGGAGCTGTTTTTT. Translated, it gives CASRSGGSTNTGELFF.

The rearrangement uses TRBV5-5 and TRBJ2-3, with D possibly TRBD2 on 7 matching bases. Germline V gene data show CDR1 as SGHKS and CDR2 as YYEKEE (reference sequence). The ends were cut back, 1 base at V and 4 bases at J, with 19 bases in the middle. There are 17 residues in the CDR3. The CDR3 protein is CASSLSFITGRADTQYF. CDR3 DNA sequence: TGTGCCAGCAGCTTGTCCTTTATAACAGGGAGGGCAGATACGCAGTATTTT.

The chain couples TRBV4-1 to TRBJ1-2; 12 nucleotides match TRBD1. With V trimmed by 1 base and J by 3 bases, 18 bases remained unmatched. Germline CDR1 MGHRA, CDR2 YSYEKL. The CDR3 loop spans 21 amino acids. The CDR3 region is CASSQGTRDRGPRWADYGYTF. CDR3 DNA: TGCGCCAGCAGCCAAGGAACCCGGGACAGGGGGCCGAGATGGGCTGACTATGGCTACACCTTC.

The chain couples TRBV19 to TRBJ1-3; no definite D call. CDR1 LNHDA and CDR2 SQIVND come from the germline V gene (reference sequence). Trimming shortened V by 0 bases and J by 0 bases, and 6 bases separated the two germline ends. The CDR3 is made up of 15 amino acids. The CDR3, as DNA: TGTGCCAGTAGTATAGATTCCGTCTCTGGAAACACCATATATTTT. This codes for CASSIDSVSGNTIYF. Filled out from reference TRBV19 and TRBJ1-3, the complete variable domain reads DGGITQSPKYLFRKEGQNVTLSCEQNLNHDAMYWYRQDPGQGLRLIYYSQIVNDFQKGDIAEGYSVSREKKESFPLTVTSAQKNPTAFYLCASSIDSVSGNTIYFGEGSWLTVV.

This clone was observed a single time. The chain is built from TRBV28 and TRBJ1-4, with D hard to call. The V gene lost 4 bases and the J gene lost 5 bases, with 14 bases spanning the gap. The CDR3 has 15 amino acids. Germline CDR1 and CDR2: MDHEN and SYDVKM. The CDR3 DNA is TGTGCCAGCAGTTCCCGTGAGAATCCAAATGAAAAACTGTTTTTT. It specifies CASSSRENPNEKLFF.

The chain joins TRBV6-5 to TRBJ2-5, with TRBD2 matching over 7 bases. The CDR3 is 14 amino acids. In germline, CDR1 is MNHEY, CDR2 SVGAGI. The ends lost 6 bases at V and 5 bases at J; junction bases unmatched: 9. CDR3 nucleotides: TGTGCCAGCAGAAGGACTAGGGCGTGGGAGACCCAGTACTTC. Its translation: CASRRTRAWETQYF.

The V gene is TRBV2, the J gene TRBJ1-2, with D tentatively TRBD1 (6 bases). CDR1 SNHLY and CDR2 FYNNEI come from the germline V gene. V shed 6 bases and J shed 7 bases, with 21 bases lying between them. This CDR3 is 15 amino acids long. In nucleotides, the CDR3 is TGTGCCAGCAGCGCATCGGGGGGCTCGGGTAGTGGCTACACCTTC. The encoded protein is CASSASGGSGSGYTF.